This entry features one TCR beta chain sequence. Its antigen remains unidentified. The data derive from a study of vaccination effects on CD4 cells after COVID-19. The CDR3 length is 13 residues. From germline, CDR1 is MNHEY and CDR2 SMNVEV (reference sequence). Trimming took 6 bases from V and 5 from J, leaving 13 bases between them. Profiled with immunoSEQ multiplex PCR; TCRdb holds only in-frame clones, not every one. This table holds 73,000 or so clones, 78% found once. Peptide-pool stimulation followed by sequencing identified expanded antigen-specific CD4+ clonotypes in the ViraFEST assay. It was after roughly 11 days of culture that CD4+ T cells were isolated. In the vaccine recipients, nucleocapsid antibodies were negative and there was no prior SARS-CoV-2 infection.

This TCR was recovered from a human donor who received a COVID-19 vaccine. The sample was CD4+ T cells from PBMCs cultured with SARS-CoV-2 spike peptides, taken before COVID-19 vaccination. V and J are TRBV27 and TRBJ2-5; D unresolved. CDR3 sequence reads: CASRVGPGETQYF. The CDR3 region has the DNA TGTGCCAGCAGGGTAGGACCTGGGGAGACCCAGTACTTC.